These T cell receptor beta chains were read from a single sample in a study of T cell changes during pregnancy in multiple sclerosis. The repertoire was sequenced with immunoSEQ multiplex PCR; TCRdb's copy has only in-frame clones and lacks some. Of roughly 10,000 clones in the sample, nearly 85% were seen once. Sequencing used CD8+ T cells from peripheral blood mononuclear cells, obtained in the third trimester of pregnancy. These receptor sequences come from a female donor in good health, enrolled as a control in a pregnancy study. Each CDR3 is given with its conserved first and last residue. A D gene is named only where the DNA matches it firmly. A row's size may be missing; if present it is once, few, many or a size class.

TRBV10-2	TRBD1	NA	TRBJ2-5	CASGLDRVQETQYF	TGCGCCAGCGGATTGGACAGGGTCCAAGAGACCCAGTACTTC
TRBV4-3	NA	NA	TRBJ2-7	CASSQDNRAMGEQYF	TGCGCCAGCAGCCAAGATAACAGGGCTATGGGGGAGCAGTACTTC
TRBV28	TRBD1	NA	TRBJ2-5	CASSLGTGVETQYF	TGTGCCAGCAGTCTCGGGACAGGGGTAGAGACCCAGTACTTC
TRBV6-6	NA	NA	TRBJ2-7	CASSYSIDPTDYEQYF	TGTGCCAGCAGTTACTCCATTGACCCCACAGATTACGAGCAGTACTTC
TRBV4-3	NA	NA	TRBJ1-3	CASSQGPGPGNTIYF	TGCGCCAGCAGCCAAGGCCCAGGGCCTGGAAACACCATATATTTT
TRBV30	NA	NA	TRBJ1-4	CAWSPRPFRGEKLFF	TGTGCCTGGAGTCCGCGACCCTTCCGAGGGGAAAAACTGTTTTTT
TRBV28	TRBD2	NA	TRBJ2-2	CASSLGLAAGELFF	TGTGCCAGCAGTTTAGGGCTAGCGGCCGGGGAGCTGTTTTTT
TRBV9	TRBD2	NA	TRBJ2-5	CASSVGSGGPEETQYF	TGTGCCAGCAGCGTAGGTAGCGGGGGGCCAGAAGAGACCCAGTACTTC
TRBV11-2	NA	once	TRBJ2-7	CASSLDAGSYEQYF	TGTGCCAGCAGCTTAGATGCGGGGTCCTACGAGCAGTACTTC
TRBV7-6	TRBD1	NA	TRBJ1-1	CASSLGGTGNTEAFF	TGTGCCAGCAGCTTAGGCGGGACAGGCAACACTGAAGCTTTCTTT
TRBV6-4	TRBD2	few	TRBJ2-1	CASSTGTSGLGQFF	TGTGCCAGCAGTACCGGGACTAGCGGCTTGGGGCAGTTCTTC
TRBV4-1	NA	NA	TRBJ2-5	CASSQGGSPRGETQYF	TGCGCCAGCAGCCAAGGGGGCAGTCCTCGGGGGGAGACCCAGTACTTC
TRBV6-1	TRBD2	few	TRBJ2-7	CASSEASGSSYEQYF	TGTGCCAGCAGTGAAGCTAGCGGGAGTTCATACGAGCAGTACTTC
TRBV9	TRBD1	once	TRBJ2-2	CASSVRPGTGGTGELFF	TGTGCCAGCAGCGTACGACCCGGGACAGGGGGCACCGGGGAGCTGTTTTTT
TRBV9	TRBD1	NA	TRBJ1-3	CASSSSPGQNSGNTIYF	TGTGCCAGCAGCTCATCCCCGGGACAGAATTCTGGAAACACCATATATTTT
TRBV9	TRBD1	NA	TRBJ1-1	CASSLVQGATEAFF	TGTGCCAGCAGCCTAGTACAGGGGGCCACTGAAGCTTTCTTT
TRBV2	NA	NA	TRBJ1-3	CASSDQGSGNTIYF	TGTGCCAGCAGTGACCAGGGCTCTGGAAACACCATATATTTT
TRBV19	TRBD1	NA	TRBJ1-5	CASSISRGSNQPQHF	TGTGCCAGTAGTATAAGCAGGGGGAGCAATCAGCCCCAGCATTTT
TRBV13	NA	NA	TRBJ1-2	CASRSGLYDGYTF	TGTGCCAGCAGATCAGGACTGTACGATGGCTACACCTTC
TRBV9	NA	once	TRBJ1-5	CASSVSGRSNQPQHF	TGTGCCAGCAGCGTCTCGGGTCGTAGCAATCAGCCCCAGCATTTT
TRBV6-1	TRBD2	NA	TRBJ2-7	CASTGGTEAYEQYF	TGTGCCAGCACCGGGGGGACGGAGGCCTACGAGCAGTACTTC
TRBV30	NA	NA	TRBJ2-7	CAWSVQTVYEQYF	TGTGCCTGGAGTGTACAGACAGTCTACGAGCAGTACTTC
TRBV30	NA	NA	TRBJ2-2	CAWPGAAMNTGELFF	TGTGCCTGGCCCGGAGCGGCGATGAACACCGGGGAGCTGTTTTTT
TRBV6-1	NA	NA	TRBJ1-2	CASTTGNYGYTF	TGTGCCAGCACTACAGGGAACTATGGCTACACCTTC
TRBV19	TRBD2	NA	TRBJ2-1	CASSMGLADYNEQFF	TGTGCCAGTAGTATGGGACTAGCGGACTACAATGAGCAGTTCTTC
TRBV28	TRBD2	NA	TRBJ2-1	CASSLPGLRANNEQFF	TGTGCCAGCAGTTTACCGGGACTAAGGGCTAACAATGAGCAGTTCTTC
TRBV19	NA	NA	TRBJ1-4	CASSILGAGGEKLFF	TGTGCCAGTAGTATCTTGGGCGCCGGCGGGGAAAAACTGTTTTTT
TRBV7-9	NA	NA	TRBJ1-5	CASSSSRGGDQPQHF	TGTGCCAGCAGCTCGTCTCGCGGGGGGGATCAGCCCCAGCATTTT
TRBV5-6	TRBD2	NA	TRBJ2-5	CASSFGGAQGTQYF	TGTGCCAGCAGCTTCGGGGGGGCTCAAGGGACCCAGTACTTC
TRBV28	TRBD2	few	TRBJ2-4	CASSGPELAGGILAKNIQYF	TGTGCCAGCAGCGGGCCCGAGCTAGCGGGAGGTATTCTAGCCAAAAACATTCAGTACTTC
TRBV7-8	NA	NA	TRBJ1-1	CASSPDQGTGTEAFF	TGTGCCAGCAGCCCCGATCAAGGGACTGGCACTGAAGCTTTCTTT
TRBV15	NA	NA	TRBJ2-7	CATSSRSLGAGEQYF	TGTGCCACCAGCAGTCGGTCGTTGGGGGCAGGGGAGCAGTACTTC
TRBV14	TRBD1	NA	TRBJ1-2	CASSCHTGGQGYTF	TGTGCCAGCAGCTGTCATACAGGGGGCCAGGGCTACACCTTC
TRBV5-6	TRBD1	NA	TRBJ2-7	CASSYGTGGGQYF	TGTGCCAGCAGCTACGGGACAGGGGGAGGGCAGTACTTC
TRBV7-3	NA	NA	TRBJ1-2	CASSLTTGTGYTF	TGTGCCAGCAGCTTAACAACGGGAACTGGCTACACCTTC